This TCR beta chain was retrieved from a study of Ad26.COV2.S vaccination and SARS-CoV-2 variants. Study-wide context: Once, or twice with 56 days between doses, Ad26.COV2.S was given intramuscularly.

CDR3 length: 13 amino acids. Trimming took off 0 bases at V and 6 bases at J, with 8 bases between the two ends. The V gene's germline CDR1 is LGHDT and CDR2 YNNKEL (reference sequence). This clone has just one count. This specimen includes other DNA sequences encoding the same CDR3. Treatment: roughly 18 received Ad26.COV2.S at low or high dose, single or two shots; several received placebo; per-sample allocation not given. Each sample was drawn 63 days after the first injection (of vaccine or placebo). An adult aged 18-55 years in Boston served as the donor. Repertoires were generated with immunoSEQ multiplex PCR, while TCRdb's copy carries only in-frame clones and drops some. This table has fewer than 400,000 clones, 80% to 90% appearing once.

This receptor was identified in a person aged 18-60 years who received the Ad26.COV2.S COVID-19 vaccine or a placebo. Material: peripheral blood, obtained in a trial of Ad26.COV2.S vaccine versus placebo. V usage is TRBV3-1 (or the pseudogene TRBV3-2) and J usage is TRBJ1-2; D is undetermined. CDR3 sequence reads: CASSQEGPNGYTF. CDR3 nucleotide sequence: TGTGCCAGCAGCCAAGAAGGACCGAATGGCTACACCTTC.